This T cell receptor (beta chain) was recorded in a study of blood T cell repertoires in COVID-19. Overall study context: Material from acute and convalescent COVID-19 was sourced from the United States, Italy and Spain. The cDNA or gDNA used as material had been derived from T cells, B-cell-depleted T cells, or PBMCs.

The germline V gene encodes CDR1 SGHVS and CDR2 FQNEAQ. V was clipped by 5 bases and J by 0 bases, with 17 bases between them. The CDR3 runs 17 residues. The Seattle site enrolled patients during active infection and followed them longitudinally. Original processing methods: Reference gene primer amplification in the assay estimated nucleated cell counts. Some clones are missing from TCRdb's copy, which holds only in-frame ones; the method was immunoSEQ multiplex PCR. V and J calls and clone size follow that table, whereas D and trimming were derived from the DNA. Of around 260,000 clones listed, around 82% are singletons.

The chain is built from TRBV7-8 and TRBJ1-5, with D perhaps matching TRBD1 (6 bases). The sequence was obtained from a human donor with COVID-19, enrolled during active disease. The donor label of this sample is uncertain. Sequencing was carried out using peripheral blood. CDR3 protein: CASSAGQLTSSNQPQHF. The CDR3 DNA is TGTGCCAGCAGCGCCGGACAGCTGACCTCTAGCAATCAGCCCCAGCATTTT.